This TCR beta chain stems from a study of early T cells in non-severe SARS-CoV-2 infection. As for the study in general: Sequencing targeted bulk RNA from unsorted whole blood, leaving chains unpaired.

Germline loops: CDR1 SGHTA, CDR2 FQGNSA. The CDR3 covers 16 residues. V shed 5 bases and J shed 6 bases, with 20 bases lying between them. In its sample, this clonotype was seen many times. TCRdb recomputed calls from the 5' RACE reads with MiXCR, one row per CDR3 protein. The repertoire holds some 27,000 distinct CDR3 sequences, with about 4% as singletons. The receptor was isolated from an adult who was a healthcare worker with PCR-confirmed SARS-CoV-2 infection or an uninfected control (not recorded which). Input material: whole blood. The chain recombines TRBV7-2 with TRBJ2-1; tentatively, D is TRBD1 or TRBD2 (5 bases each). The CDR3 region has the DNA TGTGCCAGCAGCCATGAGGGGATGGGATGGGGCAATGAGCAGTTCTTC. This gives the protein CASSHEGMGWGNEQFF. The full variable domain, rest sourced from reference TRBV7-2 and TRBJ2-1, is GAGVSQSPSNKVTEKGKDVELRCDPISGHTALYWYRQSLGQGLEFLIYFQGNSAPDKSGLPSDRFSAERTGGSVSTLTIQRTQQEDSAVYLCASSHEGMGWGNEQFFGPGTRLTVL.